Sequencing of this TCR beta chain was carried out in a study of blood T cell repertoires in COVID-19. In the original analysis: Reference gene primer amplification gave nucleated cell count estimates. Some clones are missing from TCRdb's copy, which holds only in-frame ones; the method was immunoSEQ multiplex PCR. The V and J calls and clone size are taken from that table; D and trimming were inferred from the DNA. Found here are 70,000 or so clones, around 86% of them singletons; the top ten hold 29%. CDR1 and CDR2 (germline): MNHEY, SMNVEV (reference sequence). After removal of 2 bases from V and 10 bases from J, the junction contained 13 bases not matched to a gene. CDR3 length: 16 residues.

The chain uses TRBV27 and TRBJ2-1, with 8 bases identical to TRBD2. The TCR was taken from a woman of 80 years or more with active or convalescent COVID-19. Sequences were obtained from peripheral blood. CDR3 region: CASSLGGTSVLREQFF. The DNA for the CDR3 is TGTGCCAGCAGTTTAGGGGGGACTAGTGTTCTTAGGGAGCAGTTCTTC.